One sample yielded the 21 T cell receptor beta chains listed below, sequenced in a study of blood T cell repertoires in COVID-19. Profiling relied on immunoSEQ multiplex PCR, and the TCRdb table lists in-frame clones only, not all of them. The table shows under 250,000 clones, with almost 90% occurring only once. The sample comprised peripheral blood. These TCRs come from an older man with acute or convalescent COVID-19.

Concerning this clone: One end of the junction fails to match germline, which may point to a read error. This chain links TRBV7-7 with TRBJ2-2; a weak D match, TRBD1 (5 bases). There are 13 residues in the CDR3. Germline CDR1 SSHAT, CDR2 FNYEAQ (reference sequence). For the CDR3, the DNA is TGTGCTAGCAGCTCCGCAGGGACCGGGGAGCTGTTTTTT. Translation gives CASSSAGTGELFF.

The chain's CDR3 is CASSQGGLLSYEQYF. The CDR3 DNA reads TGCGCCAGCAGCCAAGGGGGACTGCTAAGTTACGAGCAGTACTTC. The gene calls are TRBV4-1 and TRBJ2-7; tentatively, D is TRBD2 (6 bases). The CDR3 loop spans 15 amino acids. Germline loops: CDR1 MGHRA, CDR2 YSYEKL. V was shortened by 1 base and J by 4 bases, with 14 bases between the two germline ends.

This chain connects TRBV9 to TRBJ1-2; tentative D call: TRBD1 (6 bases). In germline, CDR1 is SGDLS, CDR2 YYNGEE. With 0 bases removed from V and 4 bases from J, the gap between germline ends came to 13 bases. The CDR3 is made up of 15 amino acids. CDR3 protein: CASSVAPQGFYGYTF. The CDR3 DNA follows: TGTGCCAGCAGCGTAGCACCTCAGGGGTTCTATGGCTACACCTTC.

CDR3 nucleotides: TGCGCCACCTCAGACAGGGGGCTGAGCGAGCAGTACTTC. As protein: CATSDRGLSEQYF. V is TRBV4-1 and J is TRBJ2-7, with 10 positions matching TRBD1. The CDR3 extends over 13 amino acids. V shed 10 bases and J 6 bases; nucleotides not matched to a gene: 9. Per the germline V gene, CDR1 is MGHRA and CDR2 is YSYEKL.

As DNA, the CDR3 is TGTGCCAGCACTTCGAGGGGGTCTGAAGCTTTCTTT. This codes for CASTSRGSEAFF. This sequence joins TRBV12-3 or TRBV12-4 and TRBJ1-1; D perhaps matches TRBD1 (6 bases). This CDR3 is built from 12 residues. V lost 7 bases and J 6 bases, leaving 12 bases between the germline ends.

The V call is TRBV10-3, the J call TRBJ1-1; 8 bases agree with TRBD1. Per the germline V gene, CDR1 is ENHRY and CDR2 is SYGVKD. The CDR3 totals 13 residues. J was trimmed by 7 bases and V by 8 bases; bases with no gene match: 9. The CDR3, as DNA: TGTGCCATCCGACAGGGGACTATCGATGAAGCTTTCTTT. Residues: CAIRQGTIDEAFF.

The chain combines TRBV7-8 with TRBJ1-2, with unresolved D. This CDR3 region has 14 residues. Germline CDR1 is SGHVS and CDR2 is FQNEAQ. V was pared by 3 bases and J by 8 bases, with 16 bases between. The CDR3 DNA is TGTGCCAGCAGCTTGACGGACTCCATGCGGGGCTACACCTTC. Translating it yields CASSLTDSMRGYTF.

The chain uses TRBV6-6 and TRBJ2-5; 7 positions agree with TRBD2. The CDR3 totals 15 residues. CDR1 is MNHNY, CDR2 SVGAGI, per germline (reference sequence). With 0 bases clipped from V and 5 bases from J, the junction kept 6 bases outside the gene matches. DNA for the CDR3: TGTGCCAGCAGTTACTCGACACTAGCGATCGAGACCCAGTACTTC. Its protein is CASSYSTLAIETQYF.

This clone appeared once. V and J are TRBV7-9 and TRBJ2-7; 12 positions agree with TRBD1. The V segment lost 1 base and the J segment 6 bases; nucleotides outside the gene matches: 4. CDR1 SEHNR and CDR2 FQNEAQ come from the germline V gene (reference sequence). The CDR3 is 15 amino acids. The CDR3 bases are TGTGCCAGCAGCTTAGTCGGGACAGGGGGCTCCGAGCAGTACTTC. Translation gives CASSLVGTGGSEQYF.

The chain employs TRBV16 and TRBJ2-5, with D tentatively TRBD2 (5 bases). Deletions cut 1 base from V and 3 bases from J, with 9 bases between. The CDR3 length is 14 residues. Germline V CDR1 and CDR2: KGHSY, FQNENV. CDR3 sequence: CASSQLGSKETQYF. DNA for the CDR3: TGTGCCAGCAGCCAATTAGGGAGCAAAGAGACCCAGTACTTC.

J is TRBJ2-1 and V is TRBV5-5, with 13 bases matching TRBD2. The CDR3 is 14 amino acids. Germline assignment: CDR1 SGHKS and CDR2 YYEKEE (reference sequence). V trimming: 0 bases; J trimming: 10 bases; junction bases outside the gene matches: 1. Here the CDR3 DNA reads TGTGCCAGCAGCTTGGAGACTAGCGGGAGGGAGCAGTTCTTC. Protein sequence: CASSLETSGREQFF.

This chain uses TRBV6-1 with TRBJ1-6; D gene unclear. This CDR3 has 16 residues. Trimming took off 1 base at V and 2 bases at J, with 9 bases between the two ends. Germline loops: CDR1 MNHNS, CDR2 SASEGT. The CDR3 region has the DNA TGTGCCAGCAGTGAAGGTCACATTACCTATAATTCACCCCTCCACTTT. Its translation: CASSEGHITYNSPLHF.

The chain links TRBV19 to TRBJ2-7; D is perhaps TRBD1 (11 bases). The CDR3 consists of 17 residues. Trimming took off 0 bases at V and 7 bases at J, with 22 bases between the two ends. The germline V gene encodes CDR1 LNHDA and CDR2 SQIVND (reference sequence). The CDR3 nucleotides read TGTGCCAGTAGTATAGAGGACAGGGGGCCACTAGCGGGGGAGCAGTACTTC. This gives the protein CASSIEDRGPLAGEQYF.

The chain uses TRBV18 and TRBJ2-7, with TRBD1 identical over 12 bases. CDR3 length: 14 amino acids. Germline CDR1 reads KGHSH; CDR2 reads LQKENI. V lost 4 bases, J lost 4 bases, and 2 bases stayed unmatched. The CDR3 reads CASSRGQGAYEQYF. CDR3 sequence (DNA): TGTGCCAGCTCACGGGGACAGGGGGCATACGAGCAGTACTTC.

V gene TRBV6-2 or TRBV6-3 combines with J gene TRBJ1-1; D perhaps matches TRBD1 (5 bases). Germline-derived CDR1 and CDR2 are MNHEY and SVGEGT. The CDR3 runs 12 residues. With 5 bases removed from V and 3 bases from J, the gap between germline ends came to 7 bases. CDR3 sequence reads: CASSTGDTEAFF. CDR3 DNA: TGTGCCAGCAGTACAGGAGACACTGAAGCTTTCTTT.

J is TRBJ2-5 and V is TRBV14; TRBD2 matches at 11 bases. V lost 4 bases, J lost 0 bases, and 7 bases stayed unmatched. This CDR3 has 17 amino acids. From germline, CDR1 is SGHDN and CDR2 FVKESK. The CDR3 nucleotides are TGTGCCAGCAGCCCCCGACTAGCGGGGTTATACCAAGAGACCCAGTACTTC. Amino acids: CASSPRLAGLYQETQYF. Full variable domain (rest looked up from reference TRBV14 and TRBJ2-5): EAGVTQFPSHSVIEKGQTVTLRCDPISGHDNLYWYRRVMGKEIKFLLHFVKESKQDESGMPNNRFLAERTGGTYSTLKVQPAELEDSGVYFCASSPRLAGLYQETQYFGPGTRLLVL.

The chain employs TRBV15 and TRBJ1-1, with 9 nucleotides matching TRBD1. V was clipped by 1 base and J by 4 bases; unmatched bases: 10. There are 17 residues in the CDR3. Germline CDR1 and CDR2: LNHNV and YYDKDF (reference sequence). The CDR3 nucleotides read TGTGCCACCAGCAGAGTACAAACAGGGGGCATGGGCACTGAAGCTTTCTTT. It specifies CATSRVQTGGMGTEAFF.

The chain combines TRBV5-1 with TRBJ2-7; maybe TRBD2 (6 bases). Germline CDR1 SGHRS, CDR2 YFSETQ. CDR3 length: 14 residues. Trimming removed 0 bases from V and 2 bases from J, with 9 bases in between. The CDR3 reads CASSLGGATYEQYF. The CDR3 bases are TGCGCCAGCAGCTTGGGCGGGGCCACCTACGAGCAGTACTTC.

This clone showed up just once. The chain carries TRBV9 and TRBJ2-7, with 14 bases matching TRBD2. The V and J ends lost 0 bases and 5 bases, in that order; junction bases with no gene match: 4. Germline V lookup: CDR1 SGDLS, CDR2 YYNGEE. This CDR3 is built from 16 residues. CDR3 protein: CASSVGTSGRIDEQYF. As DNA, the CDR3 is TGTGCCAGCAGCGTAGGGACTAGCGGGAGGATAGACGAGCAGTACTTC.

The CDR3: CASSDARGQPQHF. In nucleotides, the CDR3 is TGTGCCAGCAGTGATGCCAGGGGCCAGCCCCAGCATTTT. The rearrangement links TRBV6-1 to TRBJ1-5; D might be TRBD1 (6 bases). Per germline, CDR1 MNHNS and CDR2 SASEGT. The length of the CDR3 is 13 residues. The V end was cut by 3 bases, the J end by 7 bases, with 10 bases between.

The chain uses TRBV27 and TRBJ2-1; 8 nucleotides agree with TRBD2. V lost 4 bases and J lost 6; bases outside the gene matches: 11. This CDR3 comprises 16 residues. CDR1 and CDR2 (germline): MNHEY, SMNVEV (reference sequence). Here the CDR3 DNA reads TGTGCCAGCAGTTGGTGGGGGGGGGCGGGGGGCAATGAGCAGTTCTTC. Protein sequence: CASSWWGGAGGNEQFF.